This TCR beta chain was documented in a study of blood T cell repertoires in COVID-19. Germline CDR1 PRHDT, CDR2 FYEKMQ (reference sequence). Trimming shortened V by 5 bases and J by 9 bases, and 16 bases separated the two germline ends. This CDR3 is 13 amino acids long. Assay used: immunoSEQ multiplex PCR; TCRdb lists only in-frame clones, some missing. This sample yields about 200,000 clones, of which roughly 82% are seen a single time; less than 15% belongs to the top ten. There are a few counts of this clone. This chain links TRBV13 with TRBJ1-1, with D hard to call. The TCR originated in a human donor in a cohort sampled during active COVID-19. The specimen sequenced was peripheral blood. The CDR3 DNA reads as TGTGCCAGCAGCCCCCGACGAGGTTGGAAAGCTTTCTTT. It yields the protein CASSPRRGWKAFF.